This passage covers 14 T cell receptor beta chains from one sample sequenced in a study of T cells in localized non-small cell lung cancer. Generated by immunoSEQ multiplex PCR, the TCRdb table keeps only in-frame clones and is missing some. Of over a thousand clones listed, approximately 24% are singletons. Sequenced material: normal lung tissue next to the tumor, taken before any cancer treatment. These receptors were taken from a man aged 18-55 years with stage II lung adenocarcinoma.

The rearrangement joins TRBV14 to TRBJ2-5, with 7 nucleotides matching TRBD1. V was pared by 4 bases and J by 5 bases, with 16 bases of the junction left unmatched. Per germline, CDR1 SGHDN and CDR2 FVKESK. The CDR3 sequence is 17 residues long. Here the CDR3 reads CASSPNLGQAWGETQYF. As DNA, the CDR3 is TGTGCCAGCAGCCCCAATCTAGGACAGGCCTGGGGGGAGACCCAGTACTTC. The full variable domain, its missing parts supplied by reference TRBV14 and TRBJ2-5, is EAGVTQFPSHSVIEKGQTVTLRCDPISGHDNLYWYRRVMGKEIKFLLHFVKESKQDESGMPNNRFLAERTGGTYSTLKVQPAELEDSGVYFCASSPNLGQAWGETQYFGPGTRLLVL.

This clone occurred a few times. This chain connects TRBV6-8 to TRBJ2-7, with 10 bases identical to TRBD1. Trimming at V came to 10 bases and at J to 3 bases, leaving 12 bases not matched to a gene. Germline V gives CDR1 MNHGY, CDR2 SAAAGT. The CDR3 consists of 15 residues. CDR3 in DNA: TGTGCCACCTTACCGGGACAGGGGTTACTCTACGAGCAGTACTTC. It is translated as CATLPGQGLLYEQYF.

In DNA form, the CDR3 reads TGTGCCAGCAACCCCGGGGGGGGGCCGGAGACCCAGTACTTC. Residues: CASNPGGGPETQYF. The chain links TRBV6-8 to TRBJ2-5, with 8 bases that match TRBD2. V shed 7 bases and J 5 bases; nucleotides not matched to a gene: 9. CDR3 size: 14 residues. Germline lookup yields CDR1 MNHGY and CDR2 SAAAGT.

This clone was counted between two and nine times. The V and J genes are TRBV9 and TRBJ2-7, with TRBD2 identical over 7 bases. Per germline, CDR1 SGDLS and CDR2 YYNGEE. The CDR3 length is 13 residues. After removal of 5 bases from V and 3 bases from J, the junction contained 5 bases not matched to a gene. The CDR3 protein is CASSPAGYYEQYF. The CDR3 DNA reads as TGTGCCAGCAGTCCAGCGGGGTACTACGAGCAGTACTTC.

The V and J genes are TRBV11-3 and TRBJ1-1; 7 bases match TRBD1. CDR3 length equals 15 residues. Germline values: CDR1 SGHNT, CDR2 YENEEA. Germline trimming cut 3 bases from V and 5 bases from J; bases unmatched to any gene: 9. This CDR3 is CASSLVGGPATEAFF. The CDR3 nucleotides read TGTGCCAGCAGCTTGGTAGGGGGCCCGGCTACTGAAGCTTTCTTT.

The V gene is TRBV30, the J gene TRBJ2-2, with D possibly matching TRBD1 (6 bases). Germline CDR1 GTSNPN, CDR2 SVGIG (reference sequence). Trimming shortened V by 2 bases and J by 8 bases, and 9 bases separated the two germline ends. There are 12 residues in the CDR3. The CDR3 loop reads CAWSFGQGELFF. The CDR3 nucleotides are TGTGCCTGGAGTTTTGGACAGGGGGAGCTGTTTTTT. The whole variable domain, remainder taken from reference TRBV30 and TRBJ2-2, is SQTIHQWPATLVQPVGSPLSLECTVEGTSNPNLYWYRQAAGRGLQLLFYSVGIGQISSEVPQNLSASRPQDRQFILSSKKLLLSDSGFYLCAWSFGQGELFFGEGSRLTVL.

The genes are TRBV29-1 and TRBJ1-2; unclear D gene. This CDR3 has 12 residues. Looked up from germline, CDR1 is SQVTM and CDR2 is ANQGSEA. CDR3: CTSVVVNYGYTF. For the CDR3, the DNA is TGCACCAGCGTCGTTGTTAACTATGGCTACACCTTC.

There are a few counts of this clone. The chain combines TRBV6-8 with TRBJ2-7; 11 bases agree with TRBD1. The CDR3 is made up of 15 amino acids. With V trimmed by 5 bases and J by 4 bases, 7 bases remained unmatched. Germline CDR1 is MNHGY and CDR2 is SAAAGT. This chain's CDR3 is CASSVYGQGAYEQYF. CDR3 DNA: TGTGCCAGCAGTGTGTATGGACAGGGGGCTTACGAGCAGTACTTC.

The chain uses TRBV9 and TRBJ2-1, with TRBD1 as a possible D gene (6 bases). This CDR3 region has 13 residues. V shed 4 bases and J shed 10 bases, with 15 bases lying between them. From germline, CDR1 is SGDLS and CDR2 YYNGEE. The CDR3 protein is CASSPRNGGEQFF. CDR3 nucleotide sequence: TGTGCCAGCAGCCCTCGTAATGGGGGCGAGCAGTTCTTC. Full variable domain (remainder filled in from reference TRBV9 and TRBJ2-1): DSGVTQTPKHLITATGQRVTLRCSPRSGDLSVYWYQQSLDQGLQFLIQYYNGEERAKGNILERFSAQQFPDLHSELNLSSLELGDSALYFCASSPRNGGEQFFGPGTRLTVL.

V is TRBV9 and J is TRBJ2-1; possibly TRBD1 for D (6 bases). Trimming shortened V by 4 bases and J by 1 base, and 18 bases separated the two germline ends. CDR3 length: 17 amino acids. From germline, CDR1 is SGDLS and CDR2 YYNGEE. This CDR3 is CASSPRGAQGSYNEQFF. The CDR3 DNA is TGTGCCAGCAGCCCCCGAGGAGCGCAGGGGTCCTACAATGAGCAGTTCTTC.

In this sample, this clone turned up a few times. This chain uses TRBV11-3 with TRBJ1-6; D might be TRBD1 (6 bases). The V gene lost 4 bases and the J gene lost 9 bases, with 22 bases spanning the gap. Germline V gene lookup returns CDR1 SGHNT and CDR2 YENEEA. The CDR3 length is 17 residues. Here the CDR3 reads CASSSHEMWGAGSPLHF. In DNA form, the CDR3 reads TGTGCCAGCAGCTCCCACGAAATGTGGGGGGCTGGTTCACCCCTCCACTTT.

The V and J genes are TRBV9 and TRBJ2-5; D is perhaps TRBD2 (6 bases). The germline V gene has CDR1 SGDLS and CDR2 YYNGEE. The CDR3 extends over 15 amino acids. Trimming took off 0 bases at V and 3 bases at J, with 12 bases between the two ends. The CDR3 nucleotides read TGTGCCAGCAGCGTAGAGGGGACTGTAAAAGAGACCCAGTACTTC. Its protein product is CASSVEGTVKETQYF.

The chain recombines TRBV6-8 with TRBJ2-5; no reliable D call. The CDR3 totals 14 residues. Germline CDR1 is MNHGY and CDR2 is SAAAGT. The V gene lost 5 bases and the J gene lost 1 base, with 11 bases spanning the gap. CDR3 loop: CASSVWGFQETQYF. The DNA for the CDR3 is TGTGCCAGCAGTGTCTGGGGATTCCAAGAGACCCAGTACTTC.

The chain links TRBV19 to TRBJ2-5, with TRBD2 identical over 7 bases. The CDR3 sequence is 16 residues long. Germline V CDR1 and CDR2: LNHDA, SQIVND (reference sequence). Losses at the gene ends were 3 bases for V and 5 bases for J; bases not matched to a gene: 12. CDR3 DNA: TGTGCCAGTAGTATCGCCGTGGGAGGGGCAGGGGAGACCCAGTACTTC. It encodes CASSIAVGGAGETQYF.